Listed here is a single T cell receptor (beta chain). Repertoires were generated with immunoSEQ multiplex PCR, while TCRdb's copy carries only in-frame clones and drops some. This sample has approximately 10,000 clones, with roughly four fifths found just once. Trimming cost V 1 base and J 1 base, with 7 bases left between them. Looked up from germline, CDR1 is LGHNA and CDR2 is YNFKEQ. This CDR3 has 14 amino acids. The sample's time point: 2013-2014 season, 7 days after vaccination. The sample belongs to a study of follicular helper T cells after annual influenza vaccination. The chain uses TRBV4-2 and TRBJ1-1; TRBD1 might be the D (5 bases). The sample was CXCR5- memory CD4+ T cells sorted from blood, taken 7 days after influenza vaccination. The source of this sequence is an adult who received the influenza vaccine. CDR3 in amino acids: CASSQAGTNTEAFF. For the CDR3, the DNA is TGTGCCAGCAGCCAAGCAGGGACGAACACTGAAGCTTTCTTT.